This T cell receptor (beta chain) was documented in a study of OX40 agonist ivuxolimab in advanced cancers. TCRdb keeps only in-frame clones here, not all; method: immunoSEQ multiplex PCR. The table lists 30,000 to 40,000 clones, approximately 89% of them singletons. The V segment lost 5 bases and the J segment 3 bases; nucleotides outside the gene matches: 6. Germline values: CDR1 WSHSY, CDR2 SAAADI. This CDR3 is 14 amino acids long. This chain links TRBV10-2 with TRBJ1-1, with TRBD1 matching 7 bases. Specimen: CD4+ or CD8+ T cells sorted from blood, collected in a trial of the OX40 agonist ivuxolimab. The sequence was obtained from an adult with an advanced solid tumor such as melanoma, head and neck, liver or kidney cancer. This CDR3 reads CASSPDREDTEAFF. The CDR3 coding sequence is TGCGCCAGCAGTCCCGACAGGGAGGACACTGAAGCTTTCTTT.